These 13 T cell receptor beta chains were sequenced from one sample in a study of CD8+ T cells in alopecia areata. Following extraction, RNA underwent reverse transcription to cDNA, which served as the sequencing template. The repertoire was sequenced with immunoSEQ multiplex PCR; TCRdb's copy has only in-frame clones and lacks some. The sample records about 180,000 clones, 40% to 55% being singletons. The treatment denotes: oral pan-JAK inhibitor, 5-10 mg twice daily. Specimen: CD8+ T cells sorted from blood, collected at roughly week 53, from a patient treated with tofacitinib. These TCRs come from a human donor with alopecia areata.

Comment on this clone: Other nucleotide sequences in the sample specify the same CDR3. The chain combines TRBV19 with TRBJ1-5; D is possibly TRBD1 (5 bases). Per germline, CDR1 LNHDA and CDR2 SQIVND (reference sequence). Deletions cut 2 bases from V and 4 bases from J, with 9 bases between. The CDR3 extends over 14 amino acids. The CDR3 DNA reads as TGTGCCAGTAGTATACGGGACTTAAATCAGCCCCAGCATTTT. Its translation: CASSIRDLNQPQHF.

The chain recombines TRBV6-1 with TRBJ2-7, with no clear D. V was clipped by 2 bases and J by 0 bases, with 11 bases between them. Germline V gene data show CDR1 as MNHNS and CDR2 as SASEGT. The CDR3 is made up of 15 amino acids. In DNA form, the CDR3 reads TGTGCCAGCAGTGAATTGAGCAGGAGCTCCTACGAGCAGTACTTC. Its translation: CASSELSRSSYEQYF.

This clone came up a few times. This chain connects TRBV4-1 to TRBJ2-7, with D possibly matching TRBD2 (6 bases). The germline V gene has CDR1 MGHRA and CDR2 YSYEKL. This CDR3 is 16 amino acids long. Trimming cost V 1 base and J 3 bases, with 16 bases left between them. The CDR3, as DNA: TGCGCCAGCAGCCAAGGGGGACTCCCTGGGTACTACGAGCAGTACTTC. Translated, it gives CASSQGGLPGYYEQYF.

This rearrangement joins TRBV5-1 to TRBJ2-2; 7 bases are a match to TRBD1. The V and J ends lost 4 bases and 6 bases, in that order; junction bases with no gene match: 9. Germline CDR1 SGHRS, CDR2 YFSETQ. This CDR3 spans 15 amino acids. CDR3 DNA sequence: TGCGCCAGCAGCCCCAGCCGACAGGGCCCCGGGGAGCTGTTTTTT. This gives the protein CASSPSRQGPGELFF.

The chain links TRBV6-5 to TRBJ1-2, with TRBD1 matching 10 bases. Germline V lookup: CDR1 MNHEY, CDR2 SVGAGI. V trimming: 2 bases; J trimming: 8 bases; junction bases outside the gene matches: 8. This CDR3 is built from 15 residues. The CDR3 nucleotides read TGTGCCAGCAGTTACGAACCCGGGACAGGGGACGGCTACACCTTC. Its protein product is CASSYEPGTGDGYTF.

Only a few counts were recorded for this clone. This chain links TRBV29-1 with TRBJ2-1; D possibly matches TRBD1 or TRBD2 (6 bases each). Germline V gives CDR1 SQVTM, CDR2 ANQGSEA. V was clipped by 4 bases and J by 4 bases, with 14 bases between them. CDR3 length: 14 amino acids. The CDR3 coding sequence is TGCAGCGTTGTGGGGGGCGAGTCTTACAATGAGCAGTTCTTC. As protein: CSVVGGESYNEQFF.

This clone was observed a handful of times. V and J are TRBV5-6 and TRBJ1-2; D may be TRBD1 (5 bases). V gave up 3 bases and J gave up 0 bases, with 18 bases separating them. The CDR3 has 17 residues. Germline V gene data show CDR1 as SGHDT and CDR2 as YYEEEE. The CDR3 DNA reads TGTGCCAGCAGCTCGCTGGTCGAATGGGGCGCTAACTATGGCTACACCTTC. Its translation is CASSSLVEWGANYGYTF.

CDR3 loop: CASSLVDRASRKTQYF. The CDR3 DNA sequence: TGTGCCAGCAGCCTCGTTGACAGGGCATCTCGTAAGACCCAGTACTTC. This chain joins TRBV5-6 and TRBJ2-5; 7 bases are a match to TRBD1. J lost 6 bases, V lost 4 bases, and 15 bases had no gene match. The germline CDR1 and CDR2 sequences are SGHDT and YYEEEE. The CDR3 consists of 16 residues.

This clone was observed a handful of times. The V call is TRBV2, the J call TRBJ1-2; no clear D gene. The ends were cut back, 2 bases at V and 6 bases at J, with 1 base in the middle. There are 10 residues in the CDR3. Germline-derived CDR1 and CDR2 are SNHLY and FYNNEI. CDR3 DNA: TGTGCCAGCAGTGAAAATGGCTACACCTTC. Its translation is CASSENGYTF.

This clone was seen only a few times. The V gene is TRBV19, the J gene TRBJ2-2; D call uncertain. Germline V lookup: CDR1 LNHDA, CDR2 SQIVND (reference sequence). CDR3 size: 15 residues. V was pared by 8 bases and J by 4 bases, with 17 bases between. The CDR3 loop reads CASSPITPGTGELFF. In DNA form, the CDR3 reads TGTGCCAGTTCCCCAATAACACCGGGCACCGGGGAGCTGTTTTTT.

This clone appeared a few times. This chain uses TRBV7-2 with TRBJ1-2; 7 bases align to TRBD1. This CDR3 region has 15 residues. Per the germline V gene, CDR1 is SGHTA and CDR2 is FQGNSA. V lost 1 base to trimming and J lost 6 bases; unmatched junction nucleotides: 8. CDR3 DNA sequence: TGTGCCAGCAGCTTAGGACAGGGAGGACTTGATGGCTACACCTTC. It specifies CASSLGQGGLDGYTF.

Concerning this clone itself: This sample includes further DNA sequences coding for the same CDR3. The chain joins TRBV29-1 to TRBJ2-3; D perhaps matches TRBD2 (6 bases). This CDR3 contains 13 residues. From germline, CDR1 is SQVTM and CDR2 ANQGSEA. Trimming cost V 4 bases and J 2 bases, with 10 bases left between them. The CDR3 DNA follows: TGCAGCGTTGTGGGAGGACTCACAGATACGCAGTATTTT. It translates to CSVVGGLTDTQYF.

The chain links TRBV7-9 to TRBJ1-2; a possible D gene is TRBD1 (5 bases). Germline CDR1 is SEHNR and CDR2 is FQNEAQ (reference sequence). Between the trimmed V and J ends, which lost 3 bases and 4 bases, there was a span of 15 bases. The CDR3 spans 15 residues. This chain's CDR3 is CASSFLTGPSYGYTF. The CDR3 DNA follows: TGTGCCAGCAGCTTTCTTACAGGTCCGAGCTATGGCTACACCTTC.